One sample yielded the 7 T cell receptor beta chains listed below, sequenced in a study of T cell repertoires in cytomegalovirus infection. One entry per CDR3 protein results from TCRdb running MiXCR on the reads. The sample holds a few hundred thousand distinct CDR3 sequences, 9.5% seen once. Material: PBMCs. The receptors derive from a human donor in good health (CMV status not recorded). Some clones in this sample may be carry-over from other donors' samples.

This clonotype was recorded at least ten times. This CDR3 reads CASSQAYGAAKGNEQFF. The CDR3 region has the DNA TGTGCCAGCAGCCAGGCCTATGGAGCGGCAAAAGGGAATGAGCAGTTCTTC. The genes are TRBV11-2 and TRBJ2-1; maybe TRBD2 (5 bases). Trimming shortened V by 5 bases and J by 7 bases, and 24 bases separated the two germline ends. Germline V gene data show CDR1 as SGHAT and CDR2 as FQNNGV. The CDR3 contains 17 residues.

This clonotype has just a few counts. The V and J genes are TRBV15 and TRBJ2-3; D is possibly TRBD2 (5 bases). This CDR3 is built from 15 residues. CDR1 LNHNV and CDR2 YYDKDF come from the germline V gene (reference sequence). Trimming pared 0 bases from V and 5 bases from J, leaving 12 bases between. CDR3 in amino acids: CATSRDTRTEDTQYF. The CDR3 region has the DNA TGTGCCACCAGCAGAGATACCCGGACTGAAGATACGCAGTATTTT.

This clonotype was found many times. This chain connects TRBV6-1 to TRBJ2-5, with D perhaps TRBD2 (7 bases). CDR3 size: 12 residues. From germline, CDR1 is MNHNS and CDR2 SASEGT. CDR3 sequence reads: CAGGRPQETQYF. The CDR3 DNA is TGTGCGGGGGGGCGGCCCCAAGAGACCCAGTACTTC.

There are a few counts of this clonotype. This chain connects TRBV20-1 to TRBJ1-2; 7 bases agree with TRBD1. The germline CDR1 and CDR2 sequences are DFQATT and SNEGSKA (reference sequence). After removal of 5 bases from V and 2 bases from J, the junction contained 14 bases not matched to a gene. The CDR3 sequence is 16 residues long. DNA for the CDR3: TGCAGTGCTTATCCTTTAGGGACAGCTGGAAACTATGGCTACACCTTC. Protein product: CSAYPLGTAGNYGYTF.

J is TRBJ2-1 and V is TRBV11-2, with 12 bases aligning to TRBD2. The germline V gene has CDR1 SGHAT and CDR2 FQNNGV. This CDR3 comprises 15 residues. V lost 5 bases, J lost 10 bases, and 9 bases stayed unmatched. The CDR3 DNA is TGTGCCAGCAGCCCCGGGACTAGCGGGTCGTACGAGCAGTTCTTC. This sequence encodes CASSPGTSGSYEQFF.

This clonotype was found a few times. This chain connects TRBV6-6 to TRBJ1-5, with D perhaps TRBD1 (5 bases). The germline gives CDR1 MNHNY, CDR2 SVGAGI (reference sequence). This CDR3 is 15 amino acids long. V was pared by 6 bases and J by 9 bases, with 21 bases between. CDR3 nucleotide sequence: TGTGCCAGCAGCCGAATGGCCCACGAGGGGAGGCCCCAGCATTTT. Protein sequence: CASSRMAHEGRPQHF.

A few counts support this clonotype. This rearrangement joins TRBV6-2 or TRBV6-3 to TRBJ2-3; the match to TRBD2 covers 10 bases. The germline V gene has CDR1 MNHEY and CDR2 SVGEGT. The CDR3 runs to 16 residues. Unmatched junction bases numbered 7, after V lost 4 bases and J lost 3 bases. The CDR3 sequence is CASSFSSGSRTDTQYF. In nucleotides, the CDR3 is TGTGCCAGCAGTTTCTCTAGCGGGAGTCGGACAGATACGCAGTATTTT.